These 20 T cell receptor beta chains came from one sample sequenced in a study of T cell changes during pregnancy in multiple sclerosis. Sequencing used immunoSEQ multiplex PCR; TCRdb keeps in-frame clones, though not all of them. This sample has approximately 50,000 clones, with about 90% found just once. Sequences were derived from peripheral blood, sampled in the third trimester of pregnancy. All receptors derive from a female donor in good health, enrolled as a control in a pregnancy study.

The chain uses TRBV19 and TRBJ1-3, with D tentatively TRBD1 (5 bases). The CDR3 consists of 15 residues. V shed 6 bases and J shed 3 bases, with 15 bases lying between them. Germline-derived CDR1 and CDR2 are LNHDA and SQIVND (reference sequence). The CDR3 is CASSRFRAGGNTIYF. The CDR3 nucleotides are TGTGCCAGTAGCCGCTTCAGGGCTGGTGGAAACACCATATATTTT.

The count of this clone is one. This chain joins TRBV19 and TRBJ2-5; no reliable D call. Germline lookup yields CDR1 LNHDA and CDR2 SQIVND (reference sequence). V was shortened by 9 bases and J by 2 bases, with 13 bases between the two germline ends. The CDR3 is 13 residues long. Here the CDR3 DNA reads TGTGCCAGCTGCCCAGCACAGCAAGAGACCCAGTACTTC. Translated: CASCPAQQETQYF.

The chain carries TRBV27 and TRBJ2-1, with D unclear. The V end was cut by 5 bases, the J end by 1 base, with 15 bases between. Germline CDR1 MNHEY, CDR2 SMNVEV (reference sequence). The CDR3 has 16 amino acids. CDR3 residues: CASSLTRSPSYNEQFF. The CDR3 nucleotides read TGTGCCAGCAGTCTAACGCGGTCTCCTTCCTACAATGAGCAGTTCTTC.

The chain uses TRBV7-8 and TRBJ2-7; 9 bases line up with TRBD2. CDR1 and CDR2 from the germline V gene are SGHVS and FQNEAQ. The CDR3 has 17 residues. Unmatched junction bases numbered 15, after V lost 4 bases and J lost 5 bases. The CDR3 DNA sequence: TGTGCCAGCAGCTCGGGACAGTATAGCGGGAGCCCAAACGAGCAGTACTTC. Translated, it gives CASSSGQYSGSPNEQYF.

The chain is built from TRBV23-1 and TRBJ2-7; maybe TRBD2 (6 bases). TRBV23-1 counts as an open reading frame of uncertain function. The CDR3 spans 13 residues. V was cut by 6 bases and J by 0 bases, with 9 bases left in between. CDR3 sequence reads: CASRGLNSYEQYF. The DNA of the CDR3 is TGCGCCAGCAGGGGACTGAACTCCTACGAGCAGTACTTC.

The chain is built from TRBV2 and TRBJ1-5, with TRBD1 as a possible D gene (6 bases). Trimming shortened V by 9 bases and J by 0 bases, and 12 bases separated the two germline ends. The CDR3 loop spans 14 amino acids. Germline lookup yields CDR1 SNHLY and CDR2 FYNNEI. The CDR3 DNA follows: TGTGCCAGTCAGGGGATAAATAGCAATCAGCCCCAGCATTTT. It yields the protein CASQGINSNQPQHF.

The V call is TRBV30, the J call TRBJ1-1, with unresolved D. The germline V gene encodes CDR1 GTSNPN and CDR2 SVGIG (reference sequence). V was pared by 3 bases and J by 0 bases, with 14 bases between. The CDR3 length is 15 residues. The CDR3 is CAWSGGSRVNTEAFF. Here the CDR3 DNA reads TGTGCCTGGAGCGGCGGTTCGAGGGTGAACACTGAAGCTTTCTTT.

This chain uses TRBV2 with TRBJ1-4, with 7 positions matching TRBD1. The germline CDR1 and CDR2 sequences are SNHLY and FYNNEI. The CDR3 length is 15 residues. V was pared by 8 bases and J by 7 bases, with 13 bases of the junction left unmatched. CDR3 coding DNA: TGTGCCAGCGGGACGAAAACAGGGGTTAGTGAAAAACTGTTTTTT. Its protein product is CASGTKTGVSEKLFF. The full variable domain, rest sourced from reference TRBV2 and TRBJ1-4, is EPEVTQTPSHQVTQMGQEVILRCVPISNHLYFYWYRQILGQKVEFLVSFYNNEISEKSEIFDDQFSVERPDGSNFTLKIRSTKLEDSAMYFCASGTKTGVSEKLFFGSGTQLSVL.

This clone is a singleton in its sample. The chain combines TRBV5-1 with TRBJ2-7, with TRBD2 as a possible D gene (7 bases). The CDR3 sequence is 13 residues long. The germline V gene encodes CDR1 SGHRS and CDR2 YFSETQ. The CDR3 bases are TGCCCCGAGGGGGGACTACGTACCCACGAGCAGTACTTC. Its translation: CPEGGLRTHEQYF.

The chain carries TRBV10-3 and TRBJ2-1; 9 bases line up with TRBD2. V trimming: 4 bases; J trimming: 8 bases; junction bases outside the gene matches: 9. Looked up from germline, CDR1 is ENHRY and CDR2 is SYGVKD. The CDR3 is made up of 15 amino acids. This CDR3 reads CAISAGGGAIDEQFF. Written as DNA, the CDR3 is TGTGCCATCAGTGCCGGCGGGGGGGCTATCGATGAGCAGTTCTTC.

The gene calls are TRBV5-4 and TRBJ2-1, with D perhaps matching TRBD1 (6 bases). V shed 1 base and J shed 4 bases, with 12 bases lying between them. The CDR3 covers 15 residues. Per germline, CDR1 SGHNT and CDR2 YYREEE (reference sequence). DNA for the CDR3: TGTGCCAGCAGCTTGTTGCAGGGGACATACAATGAGCAGTTCTTC. Translation gives CASSLLQGTYNEQFF. Based on the CDR3 plus reference TRBV5-4 and TRBJ2-1, the full variable domain is ETGVTQSPTHLIKTRGQQVTLRCSSQSGHNTVSWYQQALGQGPQFIFQYYREEENGRGNFPPRFSGLQFPNYSSELNVNALELDDSALYLCASSLLQGTYNEQFFGPGTRLTVL.

The rearrangement joins TRBV11-2 to TRBJ1-1, with a possible D match to TRBD1 (5 bases). Germline V CDR1 and CDR2: SGHAT, FQNNGV. The CDR3 is made up of 15 amino acids. V lost 5 bases to trimming and J lost 5 bases, with 18 bases between them. The CDR3 loop is CASSRRLSGTTEAFF. The CDR3 nucleotides are TGTGCCAGCAGCCGAAGGCTTTCCGGGACTACTGAAGCTTTCTTT. The full variable domain, in which reference TRBV11-2 and TRBJ1-1 provide the parts outside the CDR3, is EAGVAQSPRYKIIEKRQSVAFWCNPISGHATLYWYQQILGQGPKLLIQFQNNGVVDDSQLPKDRFSAERLKGVDSTLKIQPAKLEDSAVYLCASSRRLSGTTEAFFGQGTRLTVV.

The V and J genes are TRBV19 and TRBJ2-7; 8 bases line up with TRBD1. The germline CDR1 and CDR2 sequences are LNHDA and SQIVND (reference sequence). The ends lost 5 bases at V and 5 bases at J; junction bases unmatched: 2. The CDR3 is 12 amino acids. For the CDR3, the DNA is TGTGCCAGTAGTCAGGGGGCTAACGAGCAGTACTTC. Protein product: CASSQGANEQYF.

The chain recombines TRBV6-5 with TRBJ1-1, with D perhaps TRBD1 (6 bases). The germline gives CDR1 MNHEY, CDR2 SVGAGI. The CDR3 totals 14 residues. V was trimmed by 2 bases and J by 4 bases, leaving 11 bases between them. This chain's CDR3 is CASSYQLGGTEAFF. In nucleotides, the CDR3 is TGTGCCAGCAGTTACCAGTTAGGGGGCACTGAAGCTTTCTTT.

The rearrangement links TRBV7-2 to TRBJ2-3; weak D call: TRBD2 (6 bases). Germline assignment: CDR1 SGHTA and CDR2 FQGNSA. Trimming removed 1 base from V and 0 bases from J, with 17 bases in between. The CDR3 loop spans 18 amino acids. CDR3 loop: CASSLGGAGTSSTDTQYF. The CDR3 coding sequence is TGTGCCAGCAGCTTAGGAGGGGCGGGAACTTCTAGCACAGATACGCAGTATTTT.

Only one count was recorded for this clone. This chain uses TRBV11-3 with TRBJ1-1; 7 bases line up with TRBD1. V shed 5 bases and J 0 bases; nucleotides not matched to a gene: 9. Germline loops: CDR1 SGHNT, CDR2 YENEEA. CDR3 length: 16 residues. The CDR3 DNA follows: TGTGCCAGCAGCATTGGGACAGTAACCATGAACACTGAAGCTTTCTTT. The encoded protein is CASSIGTVTMNTEAFF.

The CDR3 region has the DNA TGTGCCAGCTCGCCTCTCCCGCCGGGACAGGGATCCTACGAGCAGTACTTC. Translation: CASSPLPPGQGSYEQYF. The rearrangement joins TRBV18 to TRBJ2-7; 9 bases line up with TRBD1. CDR1 is KGHSH and CDR2 is LQKENI in the germline V gene. This CDR3 spans 17 amino acids. The V and J ends lost 6 bases and 1 base, in that order; junction bases with no gene match: 13.

The sample holds one count of this clone. The chain links TRBV19 to TRBJ1-1, with D possibly matching TRBD1 (6 bases). CDR3 length: 15 residues. CDR1 is LNHDA and CDR2 is SQIVND in the germline V gene (reference sequence). V was clipped by 6 bases and J by 4 bases, with 18 bases between them. In DNA, the CDR3 is TGTGCCAGTAGGGCAGGGGTAAGTCTTGGCACTGAAGCTTTCTTT. It translates to CASRAGVSLGTEAFF.

This chain uses TRBV9 with TRBJ1-5; a possible D gene is TRBD1 (5 bases). Per the germline V gene, CDR1 is SGDLS and CDR2 is YYNGEE. V was pared by 0 bases and J by 5 bases, with 6 bases between. This CDR3 spans 13 amino acids. The CDR3 sequence: CASSVGRDQPQHF. The CDR3 region has the DNA TGTGCCAGCAGCGTAGGCAGGGATCAGCCCCAGCATTTT. Supplemented by reference TRBV9 and TRBJ1-5, the full variable domain reads DSGVTQTPKHLITATGQRVTLRCSPRSGDLSVYWYQQSLDQGLQFLIQYYNGEERAKGNILERFSAQQFPDLHSELNLSSLELGDSALYFCASSVGRDQPQHFGDGTRLSIL.

The chain joins TRBV5-1 to TRBJ1-1; D uncertain. Per the germline V gene, CDR1 is SGHRS and CDR2 is YFSETQ. The CDR3 sequence is 15 residues long. The ends were cut back, 5 bases at V and 3 bases at J, with 17 bases in the middle. CDR3 region: CASRSIAGRDTEAFF. CDR3 nucleotide sequence: TGCGCCAGCAGATCTATAGCCGGGAGAGACACTGAAGCTTTCTTT. Filled out from reference TRBV5-1 and TRBJ1-1, the complete variable domain reads KAGVTQTPRYLIKTRGQQVTLSCSPISGHRSVSWYQQTPGQGLQFLFEYFSETQRNKGNFPGRFSGRQFSNSRSEMNVSTLELGDSALYLCASRSIAGRDTEAFFGQGTRLTVV.